Described below is a single T cell receptor (beta chain) sequence and its context. RNA, at about 0.45 to 1 ug, was reverse transcribed with random hexamers. TCRdb reprocessed the immunoSEQ multiplex PCR reads via MiXCR and lists one record per CDR3 protein. The profile shows some 220,000 distinct CDR3 sequences, roughly 96% of them singletons. The data originate from a study of CD8 T cells in Susac syndrome. This clonotype originated in a human donor with multiple sclerosis. Sequencing was done on a sample of CD4+ T cells from PBMCs.

The CDR3 region is CASRTSYRETEAFF. CDR3 in DNA: TGTGCCAGCAGAACTAGCTACAGGGAGACTGAAGCTTTCTTT. The chain links TRBV11-2 to TRBJ1-1; TRBD1 is a possible D gene (6 bases). The CDR3 runs to 14 residues. The V and J ends lost 6 bases and 5 bases respectively, with 16 bases between them. The V gene's germline CDR1 is SGHAT and CDR2 FQNNGV.